The clone carrying this T cell receptor (beta chain) occurred many times. The target antigen is unknown. These data come from a study of T cells in Graves' hyperthyroidism and ophthalmopathy. Study results and caveats: Ophthalmopathy prediction by the model preceded onset by a median about 6.8 months. Blood held most thyroid clonotypes expanded above 0.001 frequency.

Trimming stripped 4 bases from V and 6 bases from J, with 9 bases between. This CDR3 contains 12 residues. Germline V gene sequence: CDR1 SQVTM, CDR2 ANQGSEA. Pregnant or lactating patients were excluded, as were those with uncontrolled infection or other autoimmune disease. PBMCs stemmed from 10 ml fresh peripheral blood. RNA transcripts were the template for amplifying TCR beta CDR3 regions. The primer set for the first-round RT-PCR of the TCR CDR3 was HTBI. TCRdb redid the calling of the multiplex PCR reads with MiXCR, one entry per CDR3 protein. Of 750,000 to 950,000 distinct CDR3 sequences in the sample, 35% to 40% were seen once.

The origin of this receptor is a man between 18 and 35 years old with Graves' hyperthyroidism. The sequencing sample was made of blood. The gene calls are TRBV29-1 and TRBJ2-2; D is unclear. Written as DNA, the CDR3 is TGCAGCGTTGGGTACATGGCCGGGGAGCTGTTTTTT. This translates into CSVGYMAGELFF.